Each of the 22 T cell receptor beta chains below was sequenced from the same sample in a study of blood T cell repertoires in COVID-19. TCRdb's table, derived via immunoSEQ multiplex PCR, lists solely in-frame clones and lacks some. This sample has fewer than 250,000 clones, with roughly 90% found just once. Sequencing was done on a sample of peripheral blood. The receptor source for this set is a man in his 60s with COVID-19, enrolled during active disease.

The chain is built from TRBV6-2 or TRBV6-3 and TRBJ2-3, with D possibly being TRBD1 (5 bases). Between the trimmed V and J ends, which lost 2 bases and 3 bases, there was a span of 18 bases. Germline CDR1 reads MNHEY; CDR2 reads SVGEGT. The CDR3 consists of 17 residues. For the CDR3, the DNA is TGTGCCAGCAGTTACGGGGCTATCTCTACCCTAACAGATACGCAGTATTTT. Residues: CASSYGAISTLTDTQYF.

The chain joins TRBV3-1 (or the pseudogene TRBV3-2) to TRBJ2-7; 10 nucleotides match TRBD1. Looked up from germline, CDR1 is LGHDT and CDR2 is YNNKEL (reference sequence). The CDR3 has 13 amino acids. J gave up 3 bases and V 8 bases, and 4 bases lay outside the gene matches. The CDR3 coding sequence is TGTGCCAGCTCTCGGACAGGGGGCTACGAGCAGTACTTC. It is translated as CASSRTGGYEQYF.

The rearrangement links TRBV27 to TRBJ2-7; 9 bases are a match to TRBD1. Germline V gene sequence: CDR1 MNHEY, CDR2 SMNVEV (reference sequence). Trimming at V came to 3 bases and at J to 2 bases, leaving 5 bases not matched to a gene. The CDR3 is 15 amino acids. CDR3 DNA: TGTGCCAGCAGTTTGGGACAGGGTATACCCTACGAGCAGTACTTC. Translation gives CASSLGQGIPYEQYF.

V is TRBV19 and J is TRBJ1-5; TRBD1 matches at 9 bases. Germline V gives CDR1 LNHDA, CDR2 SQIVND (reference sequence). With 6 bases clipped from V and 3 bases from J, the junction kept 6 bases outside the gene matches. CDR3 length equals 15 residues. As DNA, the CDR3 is TGTGCCAGTAGGCGACAGGGGGTTCCCAATCAGCCCCAGCATTTT. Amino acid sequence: CASRRQGVPNQPQHF.

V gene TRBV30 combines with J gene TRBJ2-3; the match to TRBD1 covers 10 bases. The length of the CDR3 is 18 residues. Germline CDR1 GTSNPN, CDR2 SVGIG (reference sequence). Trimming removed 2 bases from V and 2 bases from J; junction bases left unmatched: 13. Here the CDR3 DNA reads TGTGCCTGGAGTCGTATCCGGACAGGGGGGGCTGTCACAGATACGCAGTATTTT. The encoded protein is CAWSRIRTGGAVTDTQYF.

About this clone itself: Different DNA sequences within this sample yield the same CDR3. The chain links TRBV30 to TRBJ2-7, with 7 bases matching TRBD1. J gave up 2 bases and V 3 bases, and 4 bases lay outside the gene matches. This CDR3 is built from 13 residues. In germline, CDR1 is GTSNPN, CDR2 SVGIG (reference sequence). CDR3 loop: CAWSRQGPYEQYF. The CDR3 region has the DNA TGTGCCTGGAGCCGACAGGGCCCCTACGAGCAGTACTTC.

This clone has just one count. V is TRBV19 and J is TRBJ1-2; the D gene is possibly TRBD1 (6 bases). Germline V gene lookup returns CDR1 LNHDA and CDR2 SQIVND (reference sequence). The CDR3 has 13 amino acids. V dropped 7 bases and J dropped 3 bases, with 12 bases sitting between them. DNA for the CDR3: TGTGCCAGTACCGGAGACAGGTACTATGGCTACACCTTC. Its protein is CASTGDRYYGYTF.

The CDR3 region has the DNA TGTGCCAGCAGCAAAGGTCTAGCGGGGAGCCCAGGGCAGTTCTTC. Its translation: CASSKGLAGSPGQFF. The chain employs TRBV21-1 and TRBJ2-1; the table's D call TRBD2 went unverified against the DNA. TRBV21-1 is given as a pseudogene. This CDR3 has 15 residues.

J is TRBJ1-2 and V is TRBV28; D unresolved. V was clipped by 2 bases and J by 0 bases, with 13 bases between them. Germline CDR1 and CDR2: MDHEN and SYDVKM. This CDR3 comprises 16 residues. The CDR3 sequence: CASSLGGPGTNYGYTF. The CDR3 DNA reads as TGTGCCAGCAGTTTAGGAGGGCCAGGAACTAACTATGGCTACACCTTC.

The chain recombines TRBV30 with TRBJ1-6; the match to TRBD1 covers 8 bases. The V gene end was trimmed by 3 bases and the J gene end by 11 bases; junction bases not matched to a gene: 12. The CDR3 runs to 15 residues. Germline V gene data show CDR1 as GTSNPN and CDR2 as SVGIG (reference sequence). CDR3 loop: CAWSPRGQGPAPLHF. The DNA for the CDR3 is TGTGCCTGGAGCCCGCGAGGACAGGGTCCGGCACCCCTCCACTTT.

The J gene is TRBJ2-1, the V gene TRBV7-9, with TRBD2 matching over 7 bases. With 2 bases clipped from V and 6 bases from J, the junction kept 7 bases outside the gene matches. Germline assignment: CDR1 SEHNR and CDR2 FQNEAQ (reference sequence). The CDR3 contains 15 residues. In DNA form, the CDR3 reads TGTGCCAGCAGCTTATTGGCGGGAGTTAGCAATGAGCAGTTCTTC. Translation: CASSLLAGVSNEQFF.

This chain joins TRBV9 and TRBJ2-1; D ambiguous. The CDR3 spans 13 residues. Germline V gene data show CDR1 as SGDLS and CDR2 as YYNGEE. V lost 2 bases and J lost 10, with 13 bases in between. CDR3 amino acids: CASSVWQAGEQFF. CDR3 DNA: TGTGCCAGCAGCGTGTGGCAGGCTGGCGAGCAGTTCTTC.

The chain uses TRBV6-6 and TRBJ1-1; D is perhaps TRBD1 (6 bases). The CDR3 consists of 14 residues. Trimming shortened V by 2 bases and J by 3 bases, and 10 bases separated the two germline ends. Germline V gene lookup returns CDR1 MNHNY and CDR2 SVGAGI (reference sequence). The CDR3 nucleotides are TGTGCCAGCAGTTACCCGGACAGTTACACTGAAGCTTTCTTT. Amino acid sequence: CASSYPDSYTEAFF.

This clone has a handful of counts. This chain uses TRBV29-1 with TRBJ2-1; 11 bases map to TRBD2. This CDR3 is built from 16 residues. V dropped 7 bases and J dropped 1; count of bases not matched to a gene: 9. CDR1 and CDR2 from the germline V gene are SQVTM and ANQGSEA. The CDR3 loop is CSALPRTSGSYNEQFF. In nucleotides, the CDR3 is TGCAGCGCCCTACCAAGGACTAGCGGGTCCTACAATGAGCAGTTCTTC.

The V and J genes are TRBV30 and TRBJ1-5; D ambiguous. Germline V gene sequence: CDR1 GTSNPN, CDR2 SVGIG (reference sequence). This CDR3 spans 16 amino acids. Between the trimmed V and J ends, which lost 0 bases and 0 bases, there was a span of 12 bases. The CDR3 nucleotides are TGTGCCTGGAGTGTACGTCCCGGAGGTAGCAATCAGCCCCAGCATTTT. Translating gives CAWSVRPGGSNQPQHF.

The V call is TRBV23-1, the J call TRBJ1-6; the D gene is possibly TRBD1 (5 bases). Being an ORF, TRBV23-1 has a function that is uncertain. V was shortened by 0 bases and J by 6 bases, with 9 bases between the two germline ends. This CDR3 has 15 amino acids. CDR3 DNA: TGCGCCAGCAGTCAATCGGGGCAGACTAATTCACCCCTCCACTTT. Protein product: CASSQSGQTNSPLHF.

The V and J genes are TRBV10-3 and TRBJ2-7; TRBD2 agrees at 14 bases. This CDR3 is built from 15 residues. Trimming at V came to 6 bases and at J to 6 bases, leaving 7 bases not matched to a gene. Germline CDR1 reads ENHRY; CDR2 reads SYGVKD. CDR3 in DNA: TGTGCCATCAGGACGACTAGCGGGGGGGCCGGCGAGCAGTACTTC. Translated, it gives CAIRTTSGGAGEQYF.

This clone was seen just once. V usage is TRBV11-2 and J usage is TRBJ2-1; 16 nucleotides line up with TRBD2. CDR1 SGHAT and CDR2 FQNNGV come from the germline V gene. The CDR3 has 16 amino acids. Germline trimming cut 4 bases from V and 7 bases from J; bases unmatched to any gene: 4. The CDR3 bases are TGTGCCAGCAGCTGGGGACTAGCGGGGGGGAAGAATGAGCAGTTCTTC. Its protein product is CASSWGLAGGKNEQFF.

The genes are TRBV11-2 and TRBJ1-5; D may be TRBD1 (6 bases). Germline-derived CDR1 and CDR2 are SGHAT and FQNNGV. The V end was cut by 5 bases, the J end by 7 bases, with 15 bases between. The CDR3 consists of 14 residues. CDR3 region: CASSTTGPQQPQHF. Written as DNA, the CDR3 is TGTGCCAGCAGCACTACAGGGCCGCAGCAGCCCCAGCATTTT.

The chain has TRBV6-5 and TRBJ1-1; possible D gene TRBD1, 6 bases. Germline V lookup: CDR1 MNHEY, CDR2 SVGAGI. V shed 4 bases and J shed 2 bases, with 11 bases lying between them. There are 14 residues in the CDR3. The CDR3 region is CASSSGQTNTEAFF. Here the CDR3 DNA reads TGTGCCAGCAGTTCTGGACAGACAAACACTGAAGCTTTCTTT.

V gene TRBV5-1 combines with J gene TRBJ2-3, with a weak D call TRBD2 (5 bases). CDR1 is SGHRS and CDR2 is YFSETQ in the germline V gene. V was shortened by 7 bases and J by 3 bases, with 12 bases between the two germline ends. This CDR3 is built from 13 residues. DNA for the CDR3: TGCGCCAGCCATAACGGGGAAACAGATACGCAGTATTTT. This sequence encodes CASHNGETDTQYF. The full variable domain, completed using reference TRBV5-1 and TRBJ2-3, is KAGVTQTPRYLIKTRGQQVTLSCSPISGHRSVSWYQQTPGQGLQFLFEYFSETQRNKGNFPGRFSGRQFSNSRSEMNVSTLELGDSALYLCASHNGETDTQYFGPGTRLTVL.

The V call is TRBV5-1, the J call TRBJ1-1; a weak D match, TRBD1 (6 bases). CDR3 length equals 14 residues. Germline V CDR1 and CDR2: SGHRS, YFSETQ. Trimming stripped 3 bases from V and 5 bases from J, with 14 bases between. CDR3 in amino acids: CASSSQQGNTEAFF. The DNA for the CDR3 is TGCGCCAGCAGCTCACAACAGGGTAATACTGAAGCTTTCTTT.